The 16 T cell receptor beta chains reported below all come from one sample, sequenced in a study of technical replicates of blood from four donors. Some clones are missing from TCRdb's copy, which holds only in-frame ones; the method was immunoSEQ multiplex PCR. In the table there are approximately 82,000 clones, 96% of which are singletons. The material sequenced was T cells isolated from PBMCs. The receptor source for this set is a human donor in good health.

The V gene is TRBV29-1, the J gene TRBJ2-1, with 7 bases that match TRBD1. Germline CDR1 reads SQVTM; CDR2 reads ANQGSEA. Unmatched junction bases numbered 6, after V lost 6 bases and J lost 7 bases. CDR3 length: 12 residues. CDR3 region: CSVPPGGNEQFF. The CDR3 bases are TGCAGCGTCCCTCCAGGGGGAAATGAGCAGTTCTTC.

The chain has TRBV15 and TRBJ1-1, with 8 bases fitting TRBD1. Germline-derived CDR1 and CDR2 are LNHNV and YYDKDF (reference sequence). Trimming cost V 5 bases and J 3 bases; bases outside gene matches: 8. CDR3 length equals 15 residues. CDR3: CATSVLRGLDTEAFF. CDR3 DNA: TGTGCCACCAGCGTTCTCAGGGGGCTGGACACTGAAGCTTTCTTT.

V is TRBV2 and J is TRBJ2-5, with 10 bases aligning to TRBD2. Trimming cost V 6 bases and J 2 bases; bases outside gene matches: 6. The length of the CDR3 is 15 residues. CDR1 is SNHLY and CDR2 is FYNNEI in the germline V gene. The CDR3 coding sequence is TGTGCCAGCAGATGGACTAGCGGTCTTCAAGAGACCCAGTACTTC. Translating gives CASRWTSGLQETQYF.

This clone was counted once. J is TRBJ2-1 and V is TRBV27, with 7 bases that match TRBD2. The CDR3 extends over 16 amino acids. Germline CDR1 is MNHEY and CDR2 is SMNVEV (reference sequence). J lost 5 bases, V lost 5 bases, and 12 bases had no gene match. CDR3 protein: CASSTGTTPGDNEQFF. In DNA form, the CDR3 reads TGTGCCAGCAGTACCGGGACTACCCCTGGGGACAATGAGCAGTTCTTC.

The chain employs TRBV10-3 and TRBJ2-2, with TRBD2 matching over 7 bases. The length of the CDR3 is 15 residues. Germline-derived CDR1 and CDR2 are ENHRY and SYGVKD. The ends lost 4 bases at V and 4 bases at J; junction bases unmatched: 6. The CDR3 sequence is CAISAAGRPTGELFF. The CDR3 nucleotides read TGTGCCATCAGTGCAGCGGGAAGGCCCACCGGGGAGCTGTTTTTT.

The chain joins TRBV28 to TRBJ2-7, with D possibly TRBD2 on 5 matching bases. The germline CDR1 and CDR2 sequences are MDHEN and SYDVKM. V dropped 4 bases and J dropped 3 bases, with 10 bases sitting between them. The CDR3 is 13 residues long. The CDR3 here is CASSSLANYEQYF. The CDR3 DNA is TGTGCCAGCAGTTCCCTAGCTAACTACGAGCAGTACTTC.

The chain uses TRBV7-9 and TRBJ2-1; no definite D call. V lost 3 bases and J lost 7, with 4 bases in between. Germline CDR1 reads SEHNR; CDR2 reads FQNEAQ (reference sequence). This CDR3 comprises 11 residues. CDR3 nucleotides: TGTGCCAGCAGCTTGTCTAATGAGCAGTTCTTC. Translated: CASSLSNEQFF. The variable domain in full, completed from reference TRBV7-9 and TRBJ2-1, reads DTGVSQNPRHKITKRGQNVTFRCDPISEHNRLYWYRQTLGQGPEFLTYFQNEAQLEKSRLLSDRFSAERPKGSFSTLEIQRTEQGDSAMYLCASSLSNEQFFGPGTRLTVL.

This chain links TRBV28 with TRBJ1-2, with a weak D call TRBD1 (5 bases). CDR3 length: 14 amino acids. Germline loops: CDR1 MDHEN, CDR2 SYDVKM. Between the trimmed V and J ends, which lost 6 bases and 7 bases, there was a span of 18 bases. The CDR3 DNA follows: TGTGCCAGCAGGCGACGGGGGAAGGGGCTTGGCTACACCTTC. Translated: CASRRRGKGLGYTF.

The chain combines TRBV20-1 with TRBJ1-2; possible D gene TRBD1, 5 bases. Germline assignment: CDR1 DFQATT and CDR2 SNEGSKA (reference sequence). The CDR3 extends over 10 amino acids. Trimming removed 5 bases at V and 4 bases at J, with 5 bases between. CDR3 amino acids: CSADSYGYTF. CDR3 bases: TGCAGTGCTGACAGCTATGGCTACACCTTC.

The chain is built from TRBV9 and TRBJ1-3; the D gene is possibly TRBD1 (6 bases). The CDR3 has 18 amino acids. V lost 0 bases and J lost 3, with 19 bases in between. Germline-derived CDR1 and CDR2 are SGDLS and YYNGEE. The CDR3 reads CASSVAKAGDAYGNTIYF. In DNA, the CDR3 is TGTGCCAGCAGCGTAGCTAAGGCAGGGGATGCGTATGGAAACACCATATATTTT.

This sequence joins TRBV5-1 and TRBJ2-5, with 7 positions matching TRBD2. The CDR3 loop spans 15 amino acids. J lost 5 bases, V lost 2 bases, and 9 bases had no gene match. CDR1 and CDR2 from the germline V gene are SGHRS and YFSETQ. CDR3 sequence reads: CASSFGQGGVETQYF. The CDR3 nucleotides are TGCGCCAGCAGCTTTGGTCAGGGAGGGGTGGAGACCCAGTACTTC.

The V and J genes are TRBV5-6 and TRBJ1-1, with TRBD1 as a possible D gene (6 bases). CDR3 length: 14 amino acids. V was pared by 3 bases and J by 4 bases, with 13 bases between. The germline gives CDR1 SGHDT, CDR2 YYEEEE. The CDR3 is CASSSLQGSTEAFF. CDR3 bases: TGTGCCAGCAGCTCGCTGCAGGGGTCCACTGAAGCTTTCTTT.

This clone was found once. V gene TRBV15 combines with J gene TRBJ1-1; the match to TRBD1 covers 7 bases. CDR1 and CDR2 from the germline V gene are LNHNV and YYDKDF (reference sequence). This CDR3 is built from 13 residues. After removal of 1 base from V and 11 bases from J, the junction contained 7 bases not matched to a gene. The CDR3 DNA reads as TGTGCCACCAGCAGAGGTCAGGGGGAGGACGCTTTCTTT. Its protein product is CATSRGQGEDAFF.

The chain combines TRBV27 with TRBJ2-2, with TRBD1 matching 7 bases. The germline V gene encodes CDR1 MNHEY and CDR2 SMNVEV (reference sequence). Trimming removed 5 bases from V and 2 bases from J; junction bases left unmatched: 8. The CDR3 sequence is 16 residues long. The DNA for the CDR3 is TGTGCCAGCAGTCCTACCGGGACAGACAACACCGGGGAGCTGTTTTTT. Its translation: CASSPTGTDNTGELFF.

The V and J genes are TRBV5-1 and TRBJ2-7; 11 nucleotides align to TRBD1. The J segment lost 4 bases and the V segment lost 4 bases, leaving 7 bases of the junction unmatched. CDR3 length: 15 residues. The germline CDR1 and CDR2 sequences are SGHRS and YFSETQ. Written as DNA, the CDR3 is TGCGCCAGCAGCGGTGAAGGGACAGGGGGATACGAGCAGTACTTC. This translates into CASSGEGTGGYEQYF.

The chain has TRBV6-6 and TRBJ2-1; the D is unclear. The CDR3 runs 13 residues. Germline V gives CDR1 MNHNY, CDR2 SVGAGI (reference sequence). With 6 bases removed from V and 7 bases from J, the gap between germline ends came to 13 bases. The CDR3 DNA sequence: TGTGCCAGCAGCCGGCTAGAGAGGAATGAGCAGTTCTTC. Residues: CASSRLERNEQFF.